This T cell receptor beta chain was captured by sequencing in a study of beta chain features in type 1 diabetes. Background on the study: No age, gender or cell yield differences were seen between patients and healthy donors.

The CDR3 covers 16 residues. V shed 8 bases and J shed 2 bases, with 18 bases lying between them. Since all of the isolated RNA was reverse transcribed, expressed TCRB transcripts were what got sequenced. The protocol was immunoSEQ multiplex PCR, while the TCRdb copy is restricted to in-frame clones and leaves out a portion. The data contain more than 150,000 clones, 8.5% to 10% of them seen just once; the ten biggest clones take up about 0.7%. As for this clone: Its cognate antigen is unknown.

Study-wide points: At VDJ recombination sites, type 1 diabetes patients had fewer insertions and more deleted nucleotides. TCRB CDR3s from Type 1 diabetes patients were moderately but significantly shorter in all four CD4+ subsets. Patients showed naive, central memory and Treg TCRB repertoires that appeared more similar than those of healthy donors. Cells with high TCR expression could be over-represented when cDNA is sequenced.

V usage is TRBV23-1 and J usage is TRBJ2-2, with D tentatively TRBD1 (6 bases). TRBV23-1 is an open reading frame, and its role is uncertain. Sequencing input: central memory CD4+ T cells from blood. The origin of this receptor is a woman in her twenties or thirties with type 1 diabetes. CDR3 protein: CASFRNRTDNTGELFF. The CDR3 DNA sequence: TGCGCCAGCTTCCGGAACCGGACAGACAACACCGGGGAGCTGTTTTTT.